This T cell receptor beta chain comes out of a study of regulatory T cells in long-lasting Graves disease (dated by TCRdb to about 2021). At the level of the whole study: Patients with newly diagnosed Graves' disease had been on antithyroid drugs for under 3 months. Patients with persistent Graves' disease were compared with patients with newly diagnosed Graves' disease using TCR sequencing and RNA sequencing of peripheral blood. The study took place in China and was registered as a clinical trial. A total of about 35 samples underwent TCR sequencing: about 13 from persistent and 20 from newly diagnosed Graves' disease patients. Here is what the overall study found, with its caveats: Sequencing and analysis were limited to the TCR beta chain. More public clonotypes were shared among persistent patients (roughly 2,700) than among newly diagnosed patients (roughly 1,000). As a limitation, the authors acknowledged that the small sample size may reduce accuracy. Lower TCR Shannon entropy and fewer highly expanded clones were observed in persistent Graves' disease patients than in newly diagnosed patients, which suggested clonal expansion. Only peripheral blood was studied, because thyroid tissue, the primary lesion, was inaccessible.

Library construction relied on multiplex PCR. The sample was run on an Illumina HiSeq 4000. iRepertoire HTBI primers and Arm-PCR amplification of CDR3 regions were used to construct TCR beta libraries. Before sequencing, the PCR products underwent gel purification. As for the authors' bioinformatics: Gene usage analysis of CDR3 amino acid clonotypes relied on the roughly 60 TRBV and 12 to 15 TRBJ segments identified across samples. Filtered high-quality paired reads were merged into contigs using COPE and FqMerger. BLAST was used to align contigs to IMGT TRBV, TRBD and TRBJ reference genes, with CDR3 defined following IMGT. Any clonotype with a frequency above 0.1% was counted as a highly expanded clone. Shannon entropy was used to measure repertoire diversity, and the Gini coefficient was used to measure V-J evenness. A clonotype was considered public if more than one individual shared it. TCRdb took the public reads, trimmed them with fastp at Q25, ran MiXCR for clone calling and kept in-frame beta chains. CDR3 protein duplicates are merged, each entry listing the most common genes and DNA. The V and J calls shown here were made by TCRdb, not taken from the authors' results. The sample has approximately 400,000 distinct CDR3 sequences on record, just under 15% of them singletons. Clones ranked in the top ten supply roughly a sixth of the sample.

The sample's time point label, in plain terms: newly diagnosed GD, antithyroid drugs for less than 3 months. RNA was extracted from PBMCs in TRIzol for both TCR sequencing and RNA sequencing. Graves' disease was diagnosed according to American Thyroid Association guidelines. Patients for the study were recruited at an endocrinology department in Xi'an, China. Each patient gave about 8.1 milliliters of peripheral blood, collected in an EDTA anticoagulant tube. PBMCs were isolated by Ficoll Paque Plus density gradient separation without further T cell sorting. An Agilent 2100 Bioanalyzer and agarose gel were used to assess RNA quality, and a NanoDrop 2000 was used to measure RNA concentration. At least ten counts were recorded for this clonotype. Its target antigen remains unknown. Base qualities were left out, and no much larger clone turns up one base away. Separately, the same data were catalogued under a study of T cells in Graves' hyperthyroidism and ophthalmopathy. That second publication adds: Graves' hyperthyroidism was defined as stable when no progression to ophthalmopathy occurred over 18 months of follow-up. Hyperthyroidism patients were newly diagnosed, with disease duration under 2 months, and aged 18 to 65 years. Patients with uncontrolled infections, other autoimmune diseases, pregnancy or lactation were excluded. Clinical symptoms, serum thyroxine and TRAb, thyroid ultrasound, and orbital computed tomography formed the basis for the diagnoses. A first-round RT-PCR of the TCR CDR3 used the HTBI primer set with the Qiagen OneStep RT-PCR kit. Most expanded thyroid clonotypes (frequency above 0.001) were also found in blood, which suggests that blood repertoires may mirror thyroid immune responses. Ophthalmopathy was separated from stable hyperthyroidism by a 13 V-J signature model, with around 90% sensitivity and 81% to 83% specificity obtained in cross-validation and 80%/75% obtained in testing. During validation, the model predicted progression to ophthalmopathy a median of around 7 months ahead of onset, with almost 71% sensitivity and about 72% specificity. To identify TCR V-J signatures that set the groups apart, the researchers used a discovery cohort of 90 to 100 patients, made up of 40 to 45 with Graves' ophthalmopathy and some 60 with stable Graves' hyperthyroidism. Whether ophthalmopathy could be predicted prospectively was tested in an independent validation cohort made up of under 20 hyperthyroidism patients plus 17 patients who later progressed to ophthalmopathy. The roughly 91 discovery patients were randomly split 7:3 into training and test sets. Thyroid tissue and blood T-cell repertoires from roughly six Graves' hyperthyroidism patients were also compared in the study. Following sampling, methimazole starting at 30 mg daily was given to hyperthyroidism patients, and high-dose intravenous methylprednisolone was given to ophthalmopathy patients. Libraries were constructed in a second round of multiplex PCR, after which size selection and purification were carried out. Sequencing of the libraries was done on an Illumina HiSeq2000 using paired-end 100 bp reads. SOAPnuke was used to process the raw data, with reads discarded if the reads contained adapters or uncalled bases, had a mean Phred below 15, or lacked an exact constant-primer or identifier match. High-quality paired reads were merged with COPE v1.2.5, and unique nucleotide sequences were defined as clonotypes. MiTCR v1.1 was used to align clonotypes to the IMGT TRBV, TRBD and TRBJ reference segments. Only V-J combinations with frequency above 0.0001, covering 99% to 99.2% of repertoires, were analysed. A TCS score was defined as the ratio between F50 (clonal expansion) and ExV (chaos), using BLOSUM62-based TCRdist between CDR3 peptides within each V-J. Welch's t-statistics and random forest reduced fewer than 550 V-J features to 10 to 15, which were used in a naive Bayes classifier (R e1071). Sample size was not statistically predetermined, and investigators were not blinded to group allocation. TCR Vbeta CDR3 sequencing of approximately 140 peripheral blood samples (43 ophthalmopathy, about 75 hyperthyroidism and 17 progressor patients) is reported in the paper.

The sequence came from a woman aged 25 to 39 with Graves disease. Donor details come from another sample of the same person, matched by shared clones. Sequenced material: peripheral blood mononuclear cells (PBMCs), taken at new diagnosis, from a patient treated with antithyroid drugs.

The DNA sequence is as follows: TGCAGCGTAATAAACGAGGGATCCTACAATGAGCAGTTCTTC. Its amino acids are CSVINEGSYNEQFF. The V and J genes are TRBV29-1 and TRBJ2-1, with a tentative D gene TRBD2 over 5 matching bases. CDR1 and CDR2 were assigned from the germline V gene as SQVTM and ANQGSEA. The CDR3 covers 14 residues, taking in both the cysteine and the phenylalanine. Only CDR3 DNA remains: 42 bases, in frame from the first base. V loses 6 bases of germline sequence and J loses 1 base, and the interval between the two ends is 13 bases.